This TCR beta chain was sequenced for a study of cytomegalovirus exposure and HLA in healthy donors. Study findings and constraints: Earlier analysis found most TCR beta V segments productive about 90% or about 30% of the time. In a later analysis, productive TCRs from donors in an Asian-associated ancestry cluster reportedly carried fewer N-insertions than the cohort mean.

PCR employed 60 Vbeta and 13 Jbeta primers. Method: immunoSEQ multiplex PCR; TCRdb's copy keeps in-frame clones and lacks some. This table holds about 110,000 clones, 69% found once. Turning to this clone: Its antigen is not known.

There were likely unrecorded immune exposures, though donors were nominally healthy when sampled. The CDR3 is 15 residues long. J was trimmed by 3 bases and V by 5 bases; bases with no gene match: 3. Germline loops: CDR1 SGHTA, CDR2 FQGTGA. The TCR originated in a woman aged 70-85 years in good health and CMV-seropositive. The chain uses TRBV7-3 and TRBJ1-4, with 10 bases matching TRBD1. The sequencing input was PBMCs. This CDR3 reads CASSPDRGANEKLFF. CDR3 in DNA: TGTGCCAGCAGCCCGGACAGGGGGGCTAATGAAAAACTGTTTTTT. Looking up the rest from reference TRBV7-3 and TRBJ1-4 gives the full variable domain: GAGVSQTPSNKVTEKGKYVELRCDPISGHTALYWYRQSLGQGPEFLIYFQGTGAADDSGLPNDRFFAVRPEGSVSTLKIQRTERGDSAVYLCASSPDRGANEKLFFGSGTQLSVL.